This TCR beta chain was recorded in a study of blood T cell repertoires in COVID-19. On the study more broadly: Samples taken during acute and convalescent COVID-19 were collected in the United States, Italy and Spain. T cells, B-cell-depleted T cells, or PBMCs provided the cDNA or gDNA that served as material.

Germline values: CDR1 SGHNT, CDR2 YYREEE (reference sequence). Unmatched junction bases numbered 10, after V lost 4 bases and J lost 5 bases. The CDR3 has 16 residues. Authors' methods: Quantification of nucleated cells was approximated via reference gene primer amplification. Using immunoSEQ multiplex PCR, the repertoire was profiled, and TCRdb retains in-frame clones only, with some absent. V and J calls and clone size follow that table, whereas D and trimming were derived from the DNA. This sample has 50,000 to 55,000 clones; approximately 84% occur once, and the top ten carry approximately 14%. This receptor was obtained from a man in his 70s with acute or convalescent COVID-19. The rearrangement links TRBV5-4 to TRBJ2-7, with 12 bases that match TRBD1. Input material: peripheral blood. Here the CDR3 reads CASSPGPGQGANEQYF. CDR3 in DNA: TGTGCCAGCAGCCCAGGGCCGGGACAGGGGGCCAACGAGCAGTACTTC. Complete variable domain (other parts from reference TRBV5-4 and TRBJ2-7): ETGVTQSPTHLIKTRGQQVTLRCSSQSGHNTVSWYQQALGQGPQFIFQYYREEENGRGNFPPRFSGLQFPNYSSELNVNALELDDSALYLCASSPGPGQGANEQYFGPGTRLTVT.